These 16 T cell receptor beta chains came from one sample sequenced in a study of PD-1 blockade in classical Hodgkin lymphoma. Assay: immunoSEQ multiplex PCR; the TCRdb copy retains only in-frame clones and omits some. The data show around 60,000 clones, with 91% seen just once and about a tenth held by the top ten. Time point denoted: cycle 4 day 1 (C4D1), after 5 to 7 weeks of nivolumab. Each patient experienced a relapse that followed autologous stem cell transplantation, and brentuximab vedotin exposure varied. The sample consisted of peripheral blood mononuclear cells (PBMCs), taken before the fourth cycle of nivolumab. The origin of the receptors is a human donor with classical Hodgkin lymphoma.

V is TRBV2 and J is TRBJ2-3; no clear D. Trimming removed 2 bases from V and 2 bases from J, with 8 bases in between. This CDR3 is 14 amino acids long. Germline assignment: CDR1 SNHLY and CDR2 FYNNEI. As DNA, the CDR3 is TGTGCCAGCAGTGAAACCCTACACACAGATACGCAGTATTTT. Amino acids: CASSETLHTDTQYF.

The rearrangement uses TRBV18 and TRBJ2-1, with a tentative D call TRBD1 (6 bases). Germline values: CDR1 KGHSH, CDR2 LQKENI. CDR3 length: 12 amino acids. V shed 4 bases and J shed 9 bases, with 10 bases lying between them. CDR3 amino acids: CASSQRGFEQFF. Here the CDR3 DNA reads TGTGCCAGCTCACAAAGGGGGTTTGAGCAGTTCTTC.

The V and J genes are TRBV5-4 and TRBJ1-6; the D is unclear. Per germline, CDR1 SGHNT and CDR2 YYREEE (reference sequence). V shed 2 bases and J shed 7 bases, with 13 bases lying between them. This CDR3 contains 15 residues. DNA for the CDR3: TGTGCCAGCAGCTTCCGGGCCGGAGGGAATTCACCCCTCCACTTT. Protein sequence: CASSFRAGGNSPLHF.

This chain links TRBV7-2 with TRBJ2-3; TRBD2 matches at 12 bases. The V gene's germline CDR1 is SGHTA and CDR2 FQGNSA. J gave up 1 base and V 3 bases, and 5 bases lay outside the gene matches. The CDR3 extends over 17 amino acids. The CDR3 nucleotides are TGTGCCAGCAGCTTCCTGACTAGCGGGGGACGCACAGATACGCAGTATTTT. Protein: CASSFLTSGGRTDTQYF.

This chain uses TRBV6-4 with TRBJ2-1, with 9 bases that match TRBD2. V shed 5 bases and J 3 bases; nucleotides not matched to a gene: 8. CDR3 length: 16 residues. The germline CDR1 and CDR2 sequences are MRHNA and SNTAGT. CDR3 DNA sequence: TGTGCCAGCAGTCTCAGCGGGGGGAGAAACTACAATGAGCAGTTCTTC. This sequence encodes CASSLSGGRNYNEQFF.

This sequence joins TRBV6-6 and TRBJ1-6; D remains ambiguous. The CDR3 consists of 12 residues. V was clipped by 2 bases and J by 11 bases, with 7 bases between them. The germline V gene has CDR1 MNHNY and CDR2 SVGAGI (reference sequence). The CDR3 sequence is CASSYLFAPLHF. The CDR3 nucleotides are TGTGCCAGCAGTTACCTGTTTGCACCCCTCCACTTT.

The J gene is TRBJ2-2, the V gene TRBV10-1; possible D gene TRBD2, 6 bases. The germline V gene has CDR1 WNHNN and CDR2 SYGVQD (reference sequence). Trimming took 4 bases from V and 1 from J, leaving 7 bases between them. This CDR3 comprises 14 residues. This chain's CDR3 is CASSVGGNTGELFF. Here the CDR3 DNA reads TGCGCCAGCAGTGTCGGGGGGAACACCGGGGAGCTGTTTTTT.

The rearrangement uses TRBV2 and TRBJ2-7; no clear D gene. V dropped 5 bases and J dropped 3 bases, with 8 bases sitting between them. The germline V gene encodes CDR1 SNHLY and CDR2 FYNNEI. This CDR3 has 12 residues. The CDR3 sequence is CASSPPLYEQYF. In DNA form, the CDR3 reads TGTGCCAGCAGTCCCCCCCTCTACGAGCAGTACTTC.

This clone is a singleton in its sample. The rearrangement links TRBV5-1 to TRBJ2-5; 7 nucleotides agree with TRBD2. Germline values: CDR1 SGHRS, CDR2 YFSETQ. The V gene end was trimmed by 2 bases and the J gene end by 2 bases; junction bases not matched to a gene: 0. The CDR3 consists of 13 residues. The CDR3 bases are TGCGCCAGCAGCTTCGGGGGGCAAGAGACCCAGTACTTC. Residues: CASSFGGQETQYF.

This clone appeared a single time. V is TRBV6-4 and J is TRBJ1-6; the D is unclear. The V end lost 5 bases, the J end lost 2 bases, and 10 bases lay between the germline ends. Germline values: CDR1 MRHNA, CDR2 SNTAGT. The CDR3 has 15 amino acids. The CDR3, as DNA: TGTGCCAGCAGTCCGACAACCACCTATAATTCACCCCTCCACTTT. This sequence encodes CASSPTTTYNSPLHF.

The chain links TRBV15 to TRBJ2-7; tentatively, D is TRBD1 (6 bases). Trimming stripped 4 bases from V and 5 bases from J, with 18 bases between. The CDR3 is made up of 15 amino acids. Germline V gives CDR1 LNHNV, CDR2 YYDKDF (reference sequence). The CDR3 protein is CATSNVRTVSHEQYF. The CDR3 nucleotides read TGTGCCACCAGCAACGTCAGGACAGTATCCCACGAGCAGTACTTC.

The rearrangement joins TRBV27 to TRBJ1-2; D not certain. V lost 5 bases, J lost 8 bases, and 18 bases lay in between. The CDR3 length is 14 residues. Germline values: CDR1 MNHEY, CDR2 SMNVEV (reference sequence). CDR3 sequence (DNA): TGTGCCAGCAGTGCAACCACCCCGGCCAGGGGCTACACCTTC. Protein product: CASSATTPARGYTF.

This chain links TRBV20-1 with TRBJ2-5, with no clear D. Germline CDR1 DFQATT, CDR2 SNEGSKA (reference sequence). CDR3 length: 11 residues. Trimming removed 1 base at V and 5 bases at J, with 5 bases between. Written as DNA, the CDR3 is TGCAGTGCTAGAGTTTCGGAGACCCAGTACTTC. Translated, it gives CSARVSETQYF.

CDR3 DNA sequence: TGTGCCAGCAGCGTCCGGGACAGGGGATTCTACGAGCAGTACTTC. As protein: CASSVRDRGFYEQYF. The V gene is TRBV5-8, the J gene TRBJ2-7; 10 bases are shared with TRBD1. This CDR3 spans 15 amino acids. V was clipped by 4 bases and J by 3 bases; unmatched bases: 7. Looked up from germline, CDR1 is SGHTS and CDR2 is YDEGEE. The variable domain in full, completed from reference TRBV5-8 and TRBJ2-7, reads EAGVTQSPTHLIKTRGQQATLRCSPISGHTSVYWYQQALGLGLQFLLWYDEGEERNRGNFPPRFSGRQFPNYSSELNVNALELEDSALYLCASSVRDRGFYEQYFGPGTRLTVT.

The chain employs TRBV5-1 and TRBJ1-1, with 7 bases lining up with TRBD1. Unmatched junction bases numbered 3, after V lost 0 bases and J lost 1 base. Germline V gene data show CDR1 as SGHRS and CDR2 as YFSETQ. The CDR3 is 15 amino acids. CDR3 amino acids: CASSLAAGGNTEAFF. The CDR3 DNA sequence: TGCGCCAGCAGCTTGGCCGCAGGGGGGAACACTGAAGCTTTCTTT.

This chain links TRBV6-4 with TRBJ2-1; 7 nucleotides align to TRBD2. The junction had 5 bases not matched to a gene; V was cut back by 3 bases and J by 6 bases. This CDR3 region has 14 residues. Per germline, CDR1 MRHNA and CDR2 SNTAGT. The CDR3, as DNA: TGTGCCAGCAGTGATGGGAGGGAGGGCAATGAGCAGTTCTTC. Translated, it gives CASSDGREGNEQFF.